The 32 T cell receptor beta chains listed next were all sequenced from one sample in a study of Ad26.COV2.S vaccination and SARS-CoV-2 variants. Generated by immunoSEQ multiplex PCR, the TCRdb table keeps only in-frame clones and is missing some. The data show fewer than 300,000 clones, about 90% seen once. As for treatment: about 20 received Ad26.COV2.S at low or high dose, single or two shots; 5 received placebo; per-sample allocation not given. All samples were drawn on day 63, counting from the first vaccine or placebo injection. The specimen was peripheral blood, collected in a trial of Ad26.COV2.S vaccine versus placebo. The receptors were sampled from a person between 18 and 65 years old who received the Ad26.COV2.S COVID-19 vaccine or a placebo.

The rearrangement uses TRBV27 and TRBJ1-5; D is undetermined. Germline CDR1 reads MNHEY; CDR2 reads SMNVEV (reference sequence). V was shortened by 5 bases and J by 2 bases, with 16 bases between the two germline ends. The length of the CDR3 is 16 residues. The CDR3 region is CASSPYLSAGNQPQHF. CDR3 sequence (DNA): TGTGCCAGCAGTCCCTACCTAAGCGCCGGCAATCAGCCCCAGCATTTT.

The chain uses TRBV7-9 and TRBJ1-3, with D perhaps matching TRBD1 (5 bases). Germline lookup yields CDR1 SEHNR and CDR2 FQNEAQ (reference sequence). The ends were cut back, 2 bases at V and 4 bases at J, with 12 bases in the middle. The CDR3 length is 15 residues. The CDR3 reads CASSLRGAGGNTIYF. The CDR3 DNA sequence: TGTGCCAGCAGCTTAAGGGGAGCGGGAGGAAACACCATATATTTT.

The CDR3 protein is CASSLEGPLSSYNEQFF. The CDR3 DNA follows: TGTGCCAGCAGCTTAGAGGGCCCTCTCAGCTCCTACAATGAGCAGTTCTTC. J is TRBJ2-1 and V is TRBV11-3; D is uncertain. Germline assignment: CDR1 SGHNT and CDR2 YENEEA. With 0 bases removed from V and 0 bases from J, the gap between germline ends came to 12 bases. The CDR3 runs to 17 residues.

This chain links TRBV4-3 with TRBJ2-4; D tentatively fits TRBD1 or TRBD2 (6 bases each). Trimming removed 1 base at V and 9 bases at J, with 13 bases between. The CDR3 consists of 14 residues. Germline V gene sequence: CDR1 LGHNA, CDR2 YSLEER. The CDR3 loop is CASSQARDKGIQYF. CDR3 DNA: TGCGCCAGCAGCCAAGCGCGGGACAAGGGCATTCAGTACTTC.

The V gene is TRBV18, the J gene TRBJ1-2, with TRBD1 matching over 9 bases. This CDR3 has 14 amino acids. The trim removed 3 bases at V and 4 bases at J, leaving 3 bases unmatched. CDR1 is KGHSH, CDR2 LQKENI, per germline. For the CDR3, the DNA is TGTGCCAGCTCACCGGGACAGGGTAGCTATGGCTACACCTTC. As protein: CASSPGQGSYGYTF.

V and J are TRBV27 and TRBJ2-7; 8 bases agree with TRBD2. V gave up 5 bases and J gave up 0 bases; unmatched junction bases: 9. Germline V gene lookup returns CDR1 MNHEY and CDR2 SMNVEV (reference sequence). This CDR3 is 16 amino acids long. CDR3 DNA: TGTGCCAGCAGTCCACGGACTAGCCTTAGCTCCTACGAGCAGTACTTC. Protein: CASSPRTSLSSYEQYF.

The sample holds a few counts of this clone. This chain connects TRBV19 to TRBJ2-1; a weak D match, TRBD2 (6 bases). The ends were cut back, 4 bases at V and 0 bases at J, with 13 bases in the middle. Germline values: CDR1 LNHDA, CDR2 SQIVND (reference sequence). The CDR3 spans 16 residues. CDR3 residues: CASSRTGDNSYNEQFF. CDR3 DNA sequence: TGTGCCAGTAGTAGGACGGGGGATAACTCCTACAATGAGCAGTTCTTC.

This chain joins TRBV28 and TRBJ1-1; 8 bases are shared with TRBD1. Losses at the gene ends were 6 bases for V and 1 base for J; bases not matched to a gene: 7. This CDR3 comprises 15 residues. CDR1 and CDR2 from the germline V gene are MDHEN and SYDVKM. CDR3 protein: CASSTAGTGNTEAFF. The CDR3 nucleotides read TGTGCCAGCAGCACCGCCGGGACAGGGAACACTGAAGCTTTCTTT.

This clone was recorded once. The V gene is TRBV3-1 (or the pseudogene TRBV3-2), the J gene TRBJ1-2, with D unclear. This CDR3 is built from 13 residues. V was clipped by 2 bases and J by 4 bases, with 8 bases between them. Germline CDR1 is LGHDT and CDR2 is YNNKEL (reference sequence). CDR3 amino acids: CASSQRGVYGYTF. The CDR3 region has the DNA TGTGCCAGCAGCCAACGGGGAGTCTATGGCTACACCTTC.

The chain combines TRBV18 with TRBJ2-3, with TRBD1 matching over 8 bases. Germline lookup yields CDR1 KGHSH and CDR2 LQKENI. The CDR3 runs to 16 residues. J lost 2 bases, V lost 3 bases, and 7 bases had no gene match. CDR3 amino acids: CASSPYQGAITDTQYF. In DNA, the CDR3 is TGTGCCAGCTCACCCTACCAGGGGGCTATCACAGATACGCAGTATTTT.

This chain uses TRBV7-2 with TRBJ2-7; 7 bases fit TRBD1. Looked up from germline, CDR1 is SGHTA and CDR2 is FQGNSA. The trim removed 5 bases at V and 3 bases at J, leaving 10 bases unmatched. The CDR3 covers 15 residues. The CDR3 DNA reads TGTGCCAGCAGCCCCCAAGGGGCAGGGGGCTACGAGCAGTACTTC. Protein product: CASSPQGAGGYEQYF.

This sequence joins TRBV7-2 and TRBJ2-7, with TRBD2 matching over 9 bases. The CDR3 is 17 residues long. Germline CDR1 SGHTA, CDR2 FQGNSA. Unmatched junction bases numbered 14, after V lost 6 bases and J lost 2 bases. DNA of the CDR3: TGTGCCAGCAGACAAGGCGGGGGGGGCGCAGGTACCTACGAGCAGTACTTC. It codes for CASRQGGGGAGTYEQYF.

V gene TRBV19 combines with J gene TRBJ2-3, with 7 bases identical to TRBD2. The CDR3 has 15 amino acids. J lost 2 bases, V lost 3 bases, and 5 bases had no gene match. CDR1 and CDR2 from the germline V gene are LNHDA and SQIVND (reference sequence). The CDR3 protein is CASSIGAGVTDTQYF. CDR3 DNA sequence: TGTGCCAGTAGTATCGGGGCGGGGGTCACAGATACGCAGTATTTT.

This chain connects TRBV6-6 to TRBJ1-2; D is ambiguous. This CDR3 contains 11 residues. Germline V CDR1 and CDR2: MNHNY, SVGAGI (reference sequence). Trimming removed 4 bases at V and 5 bases at J, with 5 bases between. In nucleotides, the CDR3 is TGTGCCAGCAGTTCTAGATATGGCTACACCTTC. Protein product: CASSSRYGYTF.

V gene TRBV5-1 combines with J gene TRBJ2-7; weak D call: TRBD1 (5 bases). CDR1 is SGHRS, CDR2 YFSETQ, per germline. This CDR3 is 15 amino acids long. V lost 1 base and J 2 bases, leaving 13 bases between the germline ends. For the CDR3, the DNA is TGCGCCAGCAGCTTGTTACCAGGGTTCGCCTACGAGCAGTACTTC. Its protein product is CASSLLPGFAYEQYF.

This chain links TRBV18 with TRBJ2-7, with D uncertain. CDR1 is KGHSH and CDR2 is LQKENI in the germline V gene. V was pared by 3 bases and J by 1 base, with 10 bases between. This CDR3 has 14 amino acids. CDR3 amino acids: CASSPGLESYEQYF. The CDR3 DNA sequence: TGTGCCAGCTCACCGGGTCTTGAATCCTACGAGCAGTACTTC. Combining the CDR3 with reference TRBV18 and TRBJ2-7 gives the whole variable domain NAGVMQNPRHLVRRRGQEARLRCSPMKGHSHVYWYRQLPEEGLKFMVYLQKENIIDESGMPKERFSAEFPKEGPSILRIQQVVRGDSAAYFCASSPGLESYEQYFGPGTRLTVT.

The rearrangement joins TRBV18 to TRBJ1-4; TRBD1 matches 8 bases. Trimming at V came to 3 bases and at J to 8 bases, leaving 2 bases not matched to a gene. CDR1 and CDR2 from the germline V gene are KGHSH and LQKENI. CDR3 length: 13 residues. The DNA of the CDR3 is TGTGCCAGCTCACCGGACAGGGACGAAAAACTGTTTTTT. Translation: CASSPDRDEKLFF.

The chain has TRBV7-6 and TRBJ2-7, with TRBD2 identical over 7 bases. V shed 5 bases, J shed 0 bases, and the junction held 7 bases outside the gene matches. The germline gives CDR1 SGHVS, CDR2 FNYEAQ. The CDR3 is made up of 15 amino acids. The DNA for the CDR3 is TGTGCCAGCAGCCCCTCGAGGACTAGCTCCTACGAGCAGTACTTC. Translating it yields CASSPSRTSSYEQYF.

The chain combines TRBV3-1 (or the pseudogene TRBV3-2) with TRBJ2-7; D might be TRBD2 (5 bases). Trimming left V 1 base short and J 3 bases short, with 13 bases between. CDR3 length equals 15 residues. Germline CDR1 and CDR2: LGHDT and YNNKEL (reference sequence). The CDR3 DNA reads as TGTGCCAGCAGCCAAGTTTTCGGAGGAAACTACGAGCAGTACTTC. This encodes CASSQVFGGNYEQYF.

This clone is a singleton in its sample. This chain connects TRBV12-3 or TRBV12-4 to TRBJ2-7, with D uncertain. This CDR3 region has 12 residues. Trimming stripped 6 bases from V and 2 bases from J, with 8 bases between. The DNA of the CDR3 is TGTGCCAGCAGCCGCCTCGCCTACGAGCAGTACTTC. Its protein is CASSRLAYEQYF.

The chain employs TRBV6-6 and TRBJ1-3; no firm D call. The V gene lost 2 bases and the J gene lost 0 bases, with 11 bases spanning the gap. Per the germline V gene, CDR1 is MNHNY and CDR2 is SVGAGI (reference sequence). This CDR3 has 16 amino acids. The DNA of the CDR3 is TGTGCCAGCAGTTACCGGCAGTTGAACTCTGGAAACACCATATATTTT. Protein product: CASSYRQLNSGNTIYF.

About this clone: Germline is not matched at one junction end, which may reflect a read error. The chain employs TRBV19 and TRBJ2-4; tentative D call: TRBD2 (7 bases). Germline CDR1 LNHDA, CDR2 SQIVND (reference sequence). This CDR3 has 16 amino acids. As DNA, the CDR3 is TGTGCCAGTAGTCTAGACCGCGGGGGCCCGGGGAACATTCAGTACTTC. This translates into CASSLDRGGPGNIQYF.

The chain joins TRBV19 to TRBJ1-2; D gene unclear. Looked up from germline, CDR1 is LNHDA and CDR2 is SQIVND (reference sequence). V was pared by 4 bases and J by 2 bases, with 14 bases between. CDR3 length: 15 residues. CDR3: CASSTQHLGNYGYTF. Here the CDR3 DNA reads TGTGCCAGTAGTACTCAACACCTGGGAAACTATGGCTACACCTTC.

This clone was counted a single time. V and J are TRBV7-6 and TRBJ1-4; TRBD1 is a possible D gene (6 bases). CDR1 and CDR2 (germline): SGHVS, FNYEAQ. The CDR3 totals 15 residues. The V end lost 3 bases, the J end lost 6 bases, and 14 bases lay between the germline ends. The DNA for the CDR3 is TGTGCCAGCAGCTTGATGGGGGGGGCGTATGAAAAACTGTTTTTT. This gives the protein CASSLMGGAYEKLFF.

This chain joins TRBV5-1 and TRBJ2-6, with D possibly matching TRBD1 (6 bases). From germline, CDR1 is SGHRS and CDR2 YFSETQ. The V gene lost 6 bases and the J gene lost 1 base, with 11 bases spanning the gap. This CDR3 is built from 15 residues. CDR3 DNA: TGCGCCAGCATGGTGGGGGCGTCTGGGGCCAACGTCCTGACTTTC. Encoded protein: CASMVGASGANVLTF. The variable domain in full, completed from reference TRBV5-1 and TRBJ2-6, reads KAGVTQTPRYLIKTRGQQVTLSCSPISGHRSVSWYQQTPGQGLQFLFEYFSETQRNKGNFPGRFSGRQFSNSRSEMNVSTLELGDSALYLCASMVGASGANVLTFGAGSRLTVL.

This chain links TRBV19 with TRBJ2-5; tentatively, D is TRBD2 (6 bases). V lost 8 bases, J lost 4 bases, and 20 bases lay in between. Germline values: CDR1 LNHDA, CDR2 SQIVND (reference sequence). The CDR3 loop spans 15 amino acids. The CDR3, as DNA: TGTGCCAGTGGAGGGTGGGGCACTGCCGGAGAGACCCAGTACTTC. Translation gives CASGGWGTAGETQYF.

CDR3 residues: CASSLTRSPLHF. DNA for the CDR3: TGTGCCAGCAGCTTGACTAGATCACCCCTCCACTTT. This sequence joins TRBV3-1 (or the pseudogene TRBV3-2) and TRBJ1-6; D unresolved. Trimming left V 5 bases short and J 10 bases short, with 9 bases between. The CDR3 runs to 12 residues. Germline V lookup: CDR1 LGHDT, CDR2 YNNKEL (reference sequence).

The V call is TRBV6-1, the J call TRBJ1-1; D unresolved. The germline V and J ends were trimmed by 1 base and 0 bases, with 9 bases remaining between them. Per germline, CDR1 MNHNS and CDR2 SASEGT. The length of the CDR3 is 15 residues. CDR3 loop: CASSEVRIMNTEAFF. The CDR3 DNA reads TGTGCCAGCAGTGAAGTCAGGATCATGAACACTGAAGCTTTCTTT.

This chain connects TRBV15 to TRBJ2-5, with D tentatively TRBD1 (5 bases). V was trimmed by 3 bases and J by 2 bases, leaving 13 bases between them. CDR1 LNHNV and CDR2 YYDKDF come from the germline V gene (reference sequence). The CDR3 consists of 15 residues. CDR3 nucleotide sequence: TGTGCCACCAGCAGCCATCGACAGAGACAAGAGACCCAGTACTTC. Its protein product is CATSSHRQRQETQYF.

The chain has TRBV7-2 and TRBJ1-1, with D possibly being TRBD1 (6 bases). The CDR3 is 14 residues long. CDR1 is SGHTA, CDR2 FQGNSA, per germline. Between the trimmed V and J ends, which lost 4 bases and 4 bases, there was a span of 13 bases. The CDR3 DNA is TGTGCCAGCAGCTACTATGCAGGGGCCACTGAAGCTTTCTTT. Encoded protein: CASSYYAGATEAFF.

The chain carries TRBV3-1 (or the pseudogene TRBV3-2) and TRBJ2-7; 9 nucleotides match TRBD2. The germline CDR1 and CDR2 sequences are LGHDT and YNNKEL (reference sequence). Trimming removed 2 bases from V and 2 bases from J; junction bases left unmatched: 7. The CDR3 covers 16 residues. The CDR3 DNA reads TGTGCCAGCAGCCAAAACCCGACTAGCGGCCCCTACGAGCAGTACTTC. Translated, it gives CASSQNPTSGPYEQYF.

The chain carries TRBV4-2 and TRBJ2-1; D might be TRBD2 (6 bases). Trimming removed 4 bases from V and 3 bases from J, with 13 bases in between. The CDR3 loop spans 15 amino acids. From germline, CDR1 is LGHNA and CDR2 YNFKEQ. In DNA, the CDR3 is TGTGCCAGCAGCCGACCTAGCGACTACTACAATGAGCAGTTCTTC. Translation: CASSRPSDYYNEQFF.